The clone carrying this T cell receptor (beta chain) was counted a few times. Its antigen remains unknown. Time point here: patch test 1, 2 weeks after DPC sensitization. As for treatment: therapeutic diphenylcyclopropenone sensitization with weekly scalp DPC. Blood draws came before every patch-test application. This entry comes from a study of human T cells and chemical hapten exposure. Study-wide findings and caveats: Having alopecia, donors may respond immunologically unlike healthy people. The formation of large CDR3 similarity clusters by expanded TCRs significantly exceeded that of controls.

Library preparation tagged each individual cDNA molecule with a unique molecular identifier. TCRdb called the RACE reads again in MiXCR, with one record for every CDR3 protein. The repertoire holds fewer than 400,000 distinct CDR3 sequences, with about 7% as singletons. Germline CDR1 and CDR2: MDHEN and SYDVKM. The CDR3 has 15 amino acids. Trimming cost V 1 base and J 3 bases, with 11 bases left between them. The receptor was isolated from a woman aged 18-29 years with alopecia areata. Some clones in this sample may be carry-over from other donors' samples. Here the sequenced sample was whole blood, taken in connection with sensitization to the hapten diphenylcyclopropenone (DPC). V gene TRBV28 combines with J gene TRBJ2-3; the D gene is possibly TRBD1 (6 bases). The CDR3 coding sequence is TGTGCCAGCAGTTTATACATAACAGGGACAGATACGCAGTATTTT. Residues: CASSLYITGTDTQYF.